This TCR beta chain was recovered during a study of T-cell reconstitution after alpha-beta-depleted transplantation in children. For TCRbeta, the library was prepared with unique molecular identifiers. MiXCR, applied by TCRdb to the PCR reads, yields one record per CDR3 protein. The sample includes about 300,000 distinct CDR3 sequences, about a tenth of them seen just once. In regard to this clonotype: Its matching antigen is unknown.

Study outcomes and limitations: In patients about two months after transplant, alpha-beta T cells reportedly arose from several hundred expanded graft clones. At the one-year point after transplant, T-cell counts and TCRbeta diversity were found to come mostly from T cells that had been newly produced.

This CDR3 comprises 14 residues. The V end was cut by 5 bases, the J end by 3 bases, with 13 bases between. The chain has TRBV12-3 or TRBV12-4 and TRBJ1-2; no firm D call. The sequence was obtained from a boy in the first two years of life with acute myeloid leukemia, due to receive a stem cell transplant. The sample in question was PBMCs, obtained before TCRalphabeta/CD19-depleted stem cell transplant. The CDR3 loop is CASSPLDGDYGYTF. The CDR3 DNA sequence: TGTGCCAGCAGTCCCCTGGACGGGGACTATGGCTACACCTTC.